A single TCR beta chain is shown here with its context. The table came from immunoSEQ multiplex PCR; TCRdb's copy has only in-frame clones and leaves some out. The table has 50,000 to 55,000 clones, 80% to 95% seen once. The sample belongs to a study of T cell changes during pregnancy in multiple sclerosis. Germline V gives CDR1 SGHRS, CDR2 YFSETQ. This CDR3 has 14 residues. V dropped 4 bases and J dropped 5 bases, with 15 bases sitting between them. This receptor was obtained from a female donor with multiple sclerosis, enrolled in a pregnancy study. The chain recombines TRBV5-1 with TRBJ1-1; unclear D gene. The sequences come from CD4+ T cells from peripheral blood mononuclear cells, collected in the third trimester of pregnancy. The CDR3 bases are TGCGCCAGCAGCCCCCGATCGGGGTGGACTGAAGCTTTCTTT. As protein: CASSPRSGWTEAFF.